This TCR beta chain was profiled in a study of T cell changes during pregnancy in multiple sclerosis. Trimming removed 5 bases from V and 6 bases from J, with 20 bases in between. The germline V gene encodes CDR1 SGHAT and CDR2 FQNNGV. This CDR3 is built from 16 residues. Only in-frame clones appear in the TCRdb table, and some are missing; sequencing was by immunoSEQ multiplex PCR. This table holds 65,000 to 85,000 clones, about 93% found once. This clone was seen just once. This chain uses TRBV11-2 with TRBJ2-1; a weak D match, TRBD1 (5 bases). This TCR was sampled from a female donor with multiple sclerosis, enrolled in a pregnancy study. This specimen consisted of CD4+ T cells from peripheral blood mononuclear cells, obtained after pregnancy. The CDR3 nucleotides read TGTGCCAGCAGCCCTTTACCCCAGGGCCTAGGCAATGAGCAGTTCTTC. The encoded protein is CASSPLPQGLGNEQFF.